The clone carrying this T cell receptor beta chain is labeled as large (0.1 to 1%). These data come from a study of tumor and adjacent non-tumor tissue in lung cancer. The wider study: Each sample yielded approximately 4.2 million productive TCRbeta reads on average.

The library came from three nested PCR rounds adapted from ARM-PCR protocols. Each CDR3 protein is one row after TCRdb ran MiXCR on the multiplex PCR reads. Of 90,000 to 100,000 distinct CDR3 sequences listed, 75% to 85% are singletons. This sample's RNA came from whole unsorted tissue. Distant lung tissue was collected more than 3 cm away from the tumor edge. CDR1 and CDR2 from the germline V gene are MNHNY and SVGAGI (reference sequence). CDR3 length: 12 residues. V was cut by 5 bases and J by 5 bases, with 10 bases left in between. This receptor was obtained from a man between 60 and 75 years old with small cell lung cancer. V gene TRBV6-6 combines with J gene TRBJ2-7; the D gene is possibly TRBD1 (6 bases). Specimen: distant non-tumor lung tissue. CDR3 loop: CASSPGHDEQYF. DNA of the CDR3: TGTGCCAGCAGTCCGGGACATGACGAGCAGTACTTC.